This TCR beta chain derives from a study of T cell repertoires in cytomegalovirus infection. Study context: Public TCR beta signatures marked donors with CMV infection and the matching HLA.

MiXCR, run by TCRdb on the reads, gives a single entry per CDR3 protein. Among about 310,000 distinct CDR3 sequences listed, around 10% were seen once. The study, taken as a whole, reports: The response measured ex vivo was dominated by TCR beta clonotypes (HLA-C-restricted and CMV-specific).

This clonotype was detected ten times or more. What it binds is unknown. This TCR was sampled from a human donor in good health (CMV status not recorded). Some clones in this sample may be carry-over from other donors' samples. The sequencing input was PBMCs.

The CDR3 sequence is CASSPGTVELDTQYF. The CDR3 bases are TGTGCCAGCAGTCCCGGGACAGTAGAATTAGATACGCAGTATTTT. The chain joins TRBV28 to TRBJ2-3, with TRBD1 identical over 7 bases. The CDR3 totals 15 residues. The V gene end was trimmed by 5 bases and the J gene end by 5 bases; junction bases not matched to a gene: 10. Looked up from germline, CDR1 is MDHEN and CDR2 is SYDVKM.